The clone carrying this TCR beta chain rates as medium-sized. This CDR3 is 17 amino acids long. In germline, CDR1 is SGHTA, CDR2 FQGNSA. V was trimmed by 3 bases and J by 2 bases, leaving 20 bases between them. Per the original data handling: CDR3 was compared across clinicopathological groups, and the resulting differences were used to build a distant-metastasis classifier for papillary thyroid cancer. From the PCR reads, TCRdb re-called clones with MiXCR. In this record, the V and J calls reflect TCRdb's handling and not the investigators' own analysis. Of around 16,000 clones detected, roughly a quarter appear once; the ten largest clones hold 10% to 15%. The data are from a study of metastatic and nonmetastatic thyroid tumors. On the study more broadly: Comparative analysis of repertoires was undertaken across blood and tumor or nodule tissue obtained from malignant and benign thyroid patients.

All patients were treatment-naive before thyroid surgery. The chain carries TRBV7-2 and TRBJ2-7, with D possibly matching TRBD1 (6 bases). This TCR derives from a male donor with papillary thyroid cancer or a benign thyroid nodule (not recorded which). Some clones in this sample may be carry-over from other donors' samples. Sequencing was carried out using tumor tissue. CDR3 sequence reads: CASSFPRDNSWAYEQYF. The CDR3 DNA reads TGTGCCAGCAGCTTCCCCCGGGACAATTCTTGGGCCTACGAGCAGTACTTC.